The text below deals with one T cell receptor beta chain. This record comes from a study of blood T cell repertoires in COVID-19. V shed 1 base and J shed 3 bases, with 10 bases lying between them. This CDR3 is built from 15 residues. CDR1 MDHEN and CDR2 SYDVKM come from the germline V gene. The method was immunoSEQ multiplex PCR; TCRdb's version includes in-frame clones alone and lacks a portion of them. This sample has approximately 140,000 clones, with 88% found just once. The receptor comes from a man in his fifties or sixties with active or convalescent COVID-19. V gene TRBV28 combines with J gene TRBJ1-5; D is unresolved. Sequencing was performed on peripheral blood. The chain's CDR3 is CASSLSGIANQPQHF. The CDR3 nucleotides read TGTGCCAGCAGTTTATCGGGGATTGCCAATCAGCCCCAGCATTTT.